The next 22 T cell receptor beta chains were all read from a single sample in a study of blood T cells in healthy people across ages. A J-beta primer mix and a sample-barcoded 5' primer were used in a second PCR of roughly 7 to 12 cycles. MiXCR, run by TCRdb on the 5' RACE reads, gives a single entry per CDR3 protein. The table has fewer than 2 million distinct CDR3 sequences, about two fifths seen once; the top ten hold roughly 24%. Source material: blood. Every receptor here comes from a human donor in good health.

CDR3 nucleotides: TGTGCCAGCAGAGTGTGCAATGAGCAGTTCTTC. Its translation: CASRVCNEQFF. The chain has TRBV6-1 and TRBJ2-1; D call uncertain. Between the trimmed V and J ends, which lost 6 bases and 6 bases, there was a span of 6 bases. The CDR3 spans 11 residues. Germline V CDR1 and CDR2: MNHNS, SASEGT.

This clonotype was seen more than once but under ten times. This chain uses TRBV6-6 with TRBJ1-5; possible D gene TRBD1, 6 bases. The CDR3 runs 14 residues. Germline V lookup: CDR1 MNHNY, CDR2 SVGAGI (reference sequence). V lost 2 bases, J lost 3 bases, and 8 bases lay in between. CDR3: CASSYRTANQPQHF. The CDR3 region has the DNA TGTGCCAGCAGTTACCGGACAGCCAATCAGCCCCAGCATTTT.

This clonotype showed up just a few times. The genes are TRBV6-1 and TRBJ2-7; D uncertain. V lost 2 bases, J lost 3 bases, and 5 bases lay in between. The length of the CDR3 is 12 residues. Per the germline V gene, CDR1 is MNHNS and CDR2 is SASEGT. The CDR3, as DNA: TGTGCCAGCAGTGAAATAGACTACGAGCAGTACTTC. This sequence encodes CASSEIDYEQYF.

The CDR3 sequence is CASSSAPGQAIYGYTF. The CDR3 DNA sequence: TGCGCCAGCAGCTCAGCGCCGGGACAGGCTATCTATGGCTACACCTTC. V and J are TRBV5-1 and TRBJ1-2; 8 bases agree with TRBD1. Looked up from germline, CDR1 is SGHRS and CDR2 is YFSETQ. V was pared by 3 bases and J by 4 bases, with 11 bases of the junction left unmatched. The CDR3 spans 16 residues.

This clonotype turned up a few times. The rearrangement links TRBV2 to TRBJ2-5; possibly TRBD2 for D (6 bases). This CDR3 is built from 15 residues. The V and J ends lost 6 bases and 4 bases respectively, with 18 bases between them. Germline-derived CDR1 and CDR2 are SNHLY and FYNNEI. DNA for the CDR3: TGTGCCAGCAGGGGGGGACTCCCGTTCAGAGAGACCCAGTACTTC. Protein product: CASRGGLPFRETQYF.

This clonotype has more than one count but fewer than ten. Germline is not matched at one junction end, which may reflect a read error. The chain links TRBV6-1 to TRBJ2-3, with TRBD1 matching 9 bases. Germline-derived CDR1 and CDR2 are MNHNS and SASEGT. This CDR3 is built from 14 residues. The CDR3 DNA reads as TGTGCCAGCAGAGAAGGACAGGGGTTGGATACGCAGTATTTT. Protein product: CASREGQGLDTQYF.

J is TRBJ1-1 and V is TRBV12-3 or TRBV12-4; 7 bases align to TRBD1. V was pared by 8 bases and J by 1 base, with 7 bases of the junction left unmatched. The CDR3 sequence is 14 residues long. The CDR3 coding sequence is TGTGCCAGCGGACAGGCTCTGGGGAACACTGAAGCTTTCTTT. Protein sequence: CASGQALGNTEAFF.

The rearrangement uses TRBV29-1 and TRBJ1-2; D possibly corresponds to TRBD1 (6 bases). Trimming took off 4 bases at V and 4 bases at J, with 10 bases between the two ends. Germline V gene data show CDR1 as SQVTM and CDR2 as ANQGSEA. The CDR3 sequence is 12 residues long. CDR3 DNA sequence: TGCAGCGTTGTAGAAGGGGGCTATGGCTACACCTTC. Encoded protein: CSVVEGGYGYTF.

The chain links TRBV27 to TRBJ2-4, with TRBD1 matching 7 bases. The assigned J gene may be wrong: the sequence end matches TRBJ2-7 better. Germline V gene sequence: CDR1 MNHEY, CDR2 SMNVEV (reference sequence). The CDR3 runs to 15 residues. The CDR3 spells CASQGPGTVVYEQYF. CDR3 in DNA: TGTGCCAGCCAAGGGCCCGGGACAGTAGTCTACGAGCAGTACTTC.

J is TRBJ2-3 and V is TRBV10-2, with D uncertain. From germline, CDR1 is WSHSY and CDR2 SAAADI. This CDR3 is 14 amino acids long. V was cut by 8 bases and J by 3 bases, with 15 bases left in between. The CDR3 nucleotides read TGCGCCAGCGGTAAACACACCCGAACAGATACGCAGTATTTT. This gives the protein CASGKHTRTDTQYF.

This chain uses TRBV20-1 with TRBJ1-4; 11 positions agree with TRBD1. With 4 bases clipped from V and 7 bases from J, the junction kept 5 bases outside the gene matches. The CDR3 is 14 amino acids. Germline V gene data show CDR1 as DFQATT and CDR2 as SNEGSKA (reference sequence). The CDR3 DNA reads TGCAGTGCTACCTGGACAGGGGGCGTTGAAAAACTGTTTTTT. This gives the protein CSATWTGGVEKLFF.

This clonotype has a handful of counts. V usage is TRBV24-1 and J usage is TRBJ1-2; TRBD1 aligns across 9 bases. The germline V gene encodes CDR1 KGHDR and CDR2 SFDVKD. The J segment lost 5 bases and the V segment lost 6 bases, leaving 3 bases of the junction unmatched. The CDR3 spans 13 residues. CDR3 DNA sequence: TGTGCCACCAGTCCGACAGGGGGGTATGGCTACACCTTC. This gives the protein CATSPTGGYGYTF.

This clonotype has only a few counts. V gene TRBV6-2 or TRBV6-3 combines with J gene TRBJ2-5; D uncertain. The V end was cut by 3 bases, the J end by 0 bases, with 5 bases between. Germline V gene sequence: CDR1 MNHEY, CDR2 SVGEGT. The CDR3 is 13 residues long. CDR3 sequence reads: CASSYRYQETQYF. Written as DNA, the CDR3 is TGTGCCAGCAGTTATCGGTACCAAGAGACCCAGTACTTC.

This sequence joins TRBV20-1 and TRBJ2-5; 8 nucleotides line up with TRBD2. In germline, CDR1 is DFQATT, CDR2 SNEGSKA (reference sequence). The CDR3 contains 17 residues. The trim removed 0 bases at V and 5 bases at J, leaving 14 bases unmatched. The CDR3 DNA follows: TGCAGTGCTAGAGAGGGTTCGTCCAGCGGGGGAAACGAGACCCAGTACTTC. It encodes CSAREGSSSGGNETQYF.

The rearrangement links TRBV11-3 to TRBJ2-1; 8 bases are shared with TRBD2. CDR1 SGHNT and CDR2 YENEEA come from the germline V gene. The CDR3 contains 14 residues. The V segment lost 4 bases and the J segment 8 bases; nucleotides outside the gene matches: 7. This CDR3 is CASSSGQTSDEQFF. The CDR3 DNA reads TGTGCCAGCAGCTCAGGACAGACTAGCGATGAGCAGTTCTTC. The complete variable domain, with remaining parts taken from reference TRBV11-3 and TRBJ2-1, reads EAGVVQSPRYKIIEKKQPVAFWCNPISGHNTLYWYLQNLGQGPELLIRYENEEAVDDSQLPKDRFSAERLKGVDSTLKIQPAELGDSAVYLCASSSGQTSDEQFFGPGTRLTVL.

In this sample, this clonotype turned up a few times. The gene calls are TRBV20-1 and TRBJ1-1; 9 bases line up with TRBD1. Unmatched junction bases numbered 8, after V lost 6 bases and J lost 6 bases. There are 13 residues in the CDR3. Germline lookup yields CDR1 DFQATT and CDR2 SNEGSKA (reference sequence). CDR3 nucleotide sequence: TGCAGTGCGCGGGACAGGGTATTATCTGAAGCTTTCTTT. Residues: CSARDRVLSEAFF.

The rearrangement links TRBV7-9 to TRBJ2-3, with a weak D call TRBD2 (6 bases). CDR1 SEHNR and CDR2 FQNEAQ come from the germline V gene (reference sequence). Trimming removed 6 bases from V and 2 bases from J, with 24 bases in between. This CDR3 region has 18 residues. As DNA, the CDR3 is TGTGCCAGCAGTTATCCCGCCGGAGGGACTTCCGACACAGATACGCAGTATTTT. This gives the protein CASSYPAGGTSDTDTQYF.

The CDR3 DNA follows: TGTGCCAGCAGCCCCATGGACAGGGGGTATCTCGGGGAGCAGTTCTTC. Translating gives CASSPMDRGYLGEQFF. This rearrangement joins TRBV3-1 to TRBJ2-1; 10 bases are shared with TRBD1. CDR3 size: 16 residues. Germline V gene sequence: CDR1 LGHDT, CDR2 YNNKEL (reference sequence). V lost 4 bases to trimming and J lost 10 bases; unmatched junction nucleotides: 13.

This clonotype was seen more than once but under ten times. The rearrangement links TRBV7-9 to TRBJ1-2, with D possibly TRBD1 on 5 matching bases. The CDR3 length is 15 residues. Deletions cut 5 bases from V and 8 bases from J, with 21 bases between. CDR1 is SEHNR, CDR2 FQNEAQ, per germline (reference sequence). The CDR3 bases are TGTGCCAGCAGCCCATTAGTAGGGCAGGGAGACGGCTACACCTTC. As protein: CASSPLVGQGDGYTF.

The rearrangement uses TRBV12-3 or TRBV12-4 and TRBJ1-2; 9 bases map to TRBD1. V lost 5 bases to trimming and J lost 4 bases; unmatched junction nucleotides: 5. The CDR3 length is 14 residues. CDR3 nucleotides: TGTGCCAGCAGTCGGGACAGGGAGGCCTATGGCTACACCTTC. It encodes CASSRDREAYGYTF.

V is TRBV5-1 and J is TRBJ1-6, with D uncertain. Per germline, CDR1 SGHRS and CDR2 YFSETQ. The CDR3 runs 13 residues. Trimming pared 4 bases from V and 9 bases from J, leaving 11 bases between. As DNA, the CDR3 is TGCGCCAGCAGCCAGACGGGAGGTTCACCCCTCCACTTT. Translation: CASSQTGGSPLHF.

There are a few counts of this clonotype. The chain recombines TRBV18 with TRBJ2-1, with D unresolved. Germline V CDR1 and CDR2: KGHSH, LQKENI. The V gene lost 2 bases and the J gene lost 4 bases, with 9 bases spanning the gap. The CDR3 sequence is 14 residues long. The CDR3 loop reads CASSPSEGYNEQFF. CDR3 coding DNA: TGTGCCAGCTCACCAAGTGAAGGGTACAATGAGCAGTTCTTC.